A selection of T cell receptor beta chains follows, all from one sample in a study of T cells after yellow fever vaccination. MiXCR, run by TCRdb on the 5' RACE reads, gives a single entry per CDR3 protein. The sample records under 550,000 distinct CDR3 sequences, just over 20% being singletons. This specimen consisted of PBMCs, obtained roughly 20 days after the first yellow fever vaccination. The source of these receptors is a man between 18 and 29 years old who received the YFV17D yellow fever vaccine. The CDR3 runs from the conserved cysteine through the conserved F or W. The order of the fields is J gene, V gene, clone size, CDR3 protein. Not every row has a clone size; where given, it reads once, few, many or a size class.

J: TRBJ2-3; V: TRBV5-4; size: few; CDR3: CASSPSSGGAMDTQYF
J: TRBJ2-1; V: TRBV6-2/TRBV6-3; size: many; CDR3: CASSYSRNEQFF
J: TRBJ1-1; V: TRBV6-6; size: NA; CDR3: CASGRGYAFF
J: TRBJ2-1; V: TRBV6-2/TRBV6-3; size: NA; CDR3: CASSQPDRASNEQFF
J: TRBJ2-5; V: TRBV3-1; size: few; CDR3: CASSHGGRGQETQYF
J: TRBJ2-1; V: TRBV7-2; size: few; CDR3: CASSPRSRHNEQFF
J: TRBJ2-4; V: TRBV20-1; size: NA; CDR3: CSANHGTKNIQYF
J: TRBJ2-1; V: TRBV19; size: NA; CDR3: CASSSGTGVLGQFF
J: TRBJ2-2; V: TRBV7-9; size: few; CDR3: CASSSRPKEGDTGELFF
J: TRBJ2-2; V: TRBV10-3; size: few; CDR3: CAIGPSGGPNTGELFF
J: TRBJ2-5; V: TRBV9; size: NA; CDR3: CASSRRGFQETQYF
J: TRBJ2-6; V: TRBV5-6; size: NA; CDR3: CASSTTGKIWANVLTF
J: TRBJ2-7; V: TRBV29-1; size: NA; CDR3: CSVGEGRYEQYF
J: TRBJ1-4; V: TRBV3-1; size: NA; CDR3: CASSQDIGRGNEKLFF
J: TRBJ2-4; V: TRBV5-1; size: few; CDR3: CASSLTGTENIQYF
J: TRBJ2-3; V: TRBV6-5; size: NA; CDR3: CASSSSGGPTDTQYF
J: TRBJ2-5; V: TRBV6-2/TRBV6-3; size: few; CDR3: CASSTVDRPTRTQYF
J: TRBJ2-3; V: TRBV3-1; size: NA; CDR3: CASSQEINVRRDTQYF
J: TRBJ2-1; V: TRBV12-3/TRBV12-4; size: few; CDR3: CASTPGQGGHEQFF
J: TRBJ1-1; V: TRBV5-1; size: few; CDR3: CASSHRGPNTEAFF
J: TRBJ2-1; V: TRBV5-1; size: few; CDR3: CASSRPLNNEQFF
J: TRBJ2-1; V: TRBV4-1; size: many; CDR3: CASSQRPLGSSPYNEQFF
J: TRBJ2-5; V: TRBV5-5; size: many; CDR3: CASSFNPLTGVLQETQYF
J: TRBJ1-4; V: TRBV6-1; size: few; CDR3: CASTRAVGKPNEKLFF
J: TRBJ2-3; V: TRBV20-1; size: NA; CDR3: CSAPGSDTQYF
J: TRBJ1-1; V: TRBV19; size: few; CDR3: CASRINRGDTEAFF
J: TRBJ2-3; V: TRBV7-8; size: once; CDR3: CASSRDRGGGTDTQYF
J: TRBJ1-4; V: TRBV28; size: NA; CDR3: CASIGAFPNEKLFF
J: TRBJ2-3; V: TRBV5-1; size: few; CDR3: CASGGLPLDTQYF
J: TRBJ1-4; V: TRBV7-9; size: NA; CDR3: CASSLRQANEKLFF
J: TRBJ1-3; V: TRBV7-9; size: few; CDR3: CASSFGTGNGNTIYF
J: TRBJ2-3; V: TRBV5-1; size: NA; CDR3: CASSLAEYSEDTQYF
J: TRBJ2-1; V: TRBV5-1; size: NA; CDR3: CASSLVLGRGEQFF
J: TRBJ2-3; V: TRBV20-1; size: many; CDR3: CSASRLSSGGVTDTQYF
J: TRBJ1-1; V: TRBV10-1; size: many; CDR3: CASPARQNTEAFF
J: TRBJ2-2; V: TRBV14; size: few; CDR3: CASSQVEENTGELFF
J: TRBJ1-2; V: TRBV4-1; size: NA; CDR3: CASSLLGGNYGYTF
J: TRBJ1-1; V: TRBV29-1; size: few; CDR3: CSVVGFMNTEAFF
J: TRBJ2-3; V: TRBV4-1; size: few; CDR3: CASSQERGGLHTQYF
J: TRBJ2-2; V: TRBV10-1; size: NA; CDR3: CASSAIGLAANAGELFF
J: TRBJ1-1; V: TRBV19; size: NA; CDR3: CASSIERLGTEAFF
J: TRBJ2-5; V: TRBV7-2; size: NA; CDR3: CASSFLVGTLGETQYF
J: TRBJ2-1; V: TRBV5-1; size: NA; CDR3: CASHRDRYDEQFF
J: TRBJ2-2; V: TRBV4-1; size: NA; CDR3: CASSQEHRRSKTGELFF
J: TRBJ2-1; V: TRBV12-3/TRBV12-4; size: NA; CDR3: CASSLYAGGIYNEQFF